This TCR delta chain comes out of a study of γδ T cells in repeated Plasmodium falciparum infection. About the research overall: Age- and gender-matched Australian children served as comparison for malaria-exposed Malian children.

Flow sorting of PBMC yielded separate Vgamma9/Vdelta2+ and Vdelta2-negative gammadelta T cell populations for bulk repertoire analysis. Germline V gives CDR1 GEAIGNYY, CDR2 EKD. This CDR3 spans 16 amino acids. This clone occurred a few times. A read error likely explains why the TCRdb protein, taken from a much larger clone, differs from this DNA's translation at residue 13; the protein shown is translated from the DNA. Sequencing covered both gamma and delta TCR chains per sample. TCRdb reprocessed the multiplex PCR reads using CATT. This table holds approximately 93,000 delta-chain clones, 0.75% to 1% found once.

This chain connects TRDV2 to TRDJ1, with 7 bases lining up with TRDD3. Assignment of the J gene here rests on matching the DNA to germline, because TCRdb gives none. The specimen was gamma-delta T cells from blood. This clonotype originated in a pool of human donors (malaria-infected and uninfected, not separated). The CDR3 sequence: CACDTVSAGYSDRLIF. CDR3 nucleotide sequence: TGTGCCTGTGACACAGTTTCGGCGGGATACTCCGATAGACTCATCTTT.